Presented here are 24 T cell receptor beta chains from one specimen sequenced in a study of cytomegalovirus exposure and HLA in healthy donors. The data were produced by immunoSEQ multiplex PCR, yet TCRdb's version contains in-frame clones alone and is incomplete. The data show about 200,000 clones, 80% to 90% seen once. Sequencing input: PBMCs. Source of these receptors: a woman in her 30s in good health and CMV-seronegative.

The chain employs TRBV5-6 and TRBJ1-1, with 9 positions matching TRBD1. CDR3 length equals 16 residues. The germline gives CDR1 SGHDT, CDR2 YYEEEE. Losses at the gene ends were 3 bases for V and 4 bases for J; bases not matched to a gene: 10. The CDR3 spells CASSSVQGAQGTEAFF. The CDR3 DNA reads as TGTGCCAGCAGCTCAGTACAGGGGGCGCAGGGCACTGAAGCTTTCTTT. The entire variable domain, with the rest obtained from reference TRBV5-6 and TRBJ1-1, is as follows: DAGVTQSPTHLIKTRGQQVTLRCSPKSGHDTVSWYQQALGQGPQFIFQYYEEEERQRGNFPDRFSGHQFPNYSSELNVNALLLGDSALYLCASSSVQGAQGTEAFFGQGTRLTVV.

The chain combines TRBV5-1 with TRBJ2-5; 9 positions match TRBD1. This CDR3 is built from 15 residues. Per germline, CDR1 SGHRS and CDR2 YFSETQ. Losses at the gene ends were 0 bases for V and 5 bases for J; bases not matched to a gene: 5. CDR3 region: CASSLGTGERETQYF. As DNA, the CDR3 is TGCGCCAGCAGCTTGGGGACAGGGGAGCGGGAGACCCAGTACTTC.

The V and J genes are TRBV19 and TRBJ2-5, with 10 bases identical to TRBD1. This CDR3 is 14 amino acids long. The V gene's germline CDR1 is LNHDA and CDR2 SQIVND (reference sequence). J lost 2 bases, V lost 5 bases, and 2 bases had no gene match. DNA of the CDR3: TGTGCCAGTAGTTTGGACAGGGGGCAAGAGACCCAGTACTTC. It translates to CASSLDRGQETQYF.

This sequence joins TRBV5-1 and TRBJ2-1; 7 nucleotides align to TRBD1. This CDR3 is 14 amino acids long. The trim removed 3 bases at V and 4 bases at J, leaving 4 bases unmatched. Germline V CDR1 and CDR2: SGHRS, YFSETQ. CDR3 sequence reads: CASSSGGRYNEQFF. In nucleotides, the CDR3 is TGCGCCAGCAGCTCAGGGGGTAGGTACAATGAGCAGTTCTTC.

The chain couples TRBV15 to TRBJ2-1, with 11 bases aligning to TRBD2. With 3 bases clipped from V and 5 bases from J, the junction kept 0 bases outside the gene matches. This CDR3 contains 14 residues. The germline V gene encodes CDR1 LNHNV and CDR2 YYDKDF (reference sequence). CDR3 DNA: TGTGCCACCAGCAGGACTAGCGGGGACAATGAGCAGTTCTTC. Translation: CATSRTSGDNEQFF.

In this sample, this clone turned up once. The gene calls are TRBV29-1 and TRBJ2-7; 11 nucleotides agree with TRBD2. CDR1 is SQVTM and CDR2 is ANQGSEA in the germline V gene. The CDR3 runs to 14 residues. With V trimmed by 6 bases and J by 1 base, 5 bases remained unmatched. The chain's CDR3 is CSVEGLAESYEQYF. The CDR3 DNA follows: TGCAGCGTGGAGGGACTAGCGGAATCCTACGAGCAGTACTTC.

The CDR3 region is CSVVLYGQGVEAFF. CDR3 DNA sequence: TGCAGCGTTGTACTCTACGGACAGGGGGTAGAAGCTTTCTTT. The genes are TRBV29-1 and TRBJ1-1, with TRBD1 identical over 10 bases. Germline values: CDR1 SQVTM, CDR2 ANQGSEA. There are 14 residues in the CDR3. The junction had 10 bases not matched to a gene; V was cut back by 4 bases and J by 8 bases.

The CDR3 sequence: CASGRPRGNEKLFF. CDR3 bases: TGTGCCTCAGGTCGACCGAGGGGGAATGAAAAACTGTTTTTT. The gene calls are TRBV6-5 and TRBJ1-4; TRBD1 might be the D (6 bases). Germline V gene lookup returns CDR1 MNHEY and CDR2 SVGAGI. Trimming shortened V by 11 bases and J by 5 bases, and 18 bases separated the two germline ends. This CDR3 has 14 residues.

The chain joins TRBV5-1 to TRBJ1-4; D remains ambiguous. V lost 0 bases, J lost 3 bases, and 6 bases lay in between. CDR1 SGHRS and CDR2 YFSETQ come from the germline V gene. CDR3 length: 14 amino acids. CDR3 DNA: TGCGCCAGCAGCTTGGAGCGGGCTAATGAAAAACTGTTTTTT. Translating it yields CASSLERANEKLFF.

The J gene is TRBJ1-4, the V gene TRBV7-9, with D hard to call. V lost 1 base to trimming and J lost 0 bases, with 6 bases between them. Germline V gives CDR1 SEHNR, CDR2 FQNEAQ (reference sequence). The CDR3 contains 15 residues. The CDR3 loop is CASSLVESTNEKLFF. The CDR3 DNA follows: TGTGCCAGCAGCTTAGTAGAATCAACTAATGAAAAACTGTTTTTT. Using reference TRBV7-9 and TRBJ1-4 for the parts outside the CDR3, the full variable domain is DTGVSQNPRHKITKRGQNVTFRCDPISEHNRLYWYRQTLGQGPEFLTYFQNEAQLEKSRLLSDRFSAERPKGSFSTLEIQRTEQGDSAMYLCASSLVESTNEKLFFGSGTQLSVL.

This clone was recorded once. The V gene is TRBV6-6, the J gene TRBJ1-5; TRBD1 aligns across 7 bases. Germline CDR1 reads MNHNY; CDR2 reads SVGAGI (reference sequence). Germline trimming cut 0 bases from V and 3 bases from J; bases unmatched to any gene: 2. This CDR3 is 15 amino acids long. The CDR3: CASSYSGQINQPQHF. The CDR3 DNA reads TGTGCCAGCAGTTACTCGGGACAGATCAATCAGCCCCAGCATTTT.

V usage is TRBV19 and J usage is TRBJ1-2; TRBD1 matches 12 bases. V gave up 3 bases and J gave up 8 bases; unmatched junction bases: 4. CDR1 is LNHDA, CDR2 SQIVND, per germline (reference sequence). The CDR3 is 14 amino acids. This CDR3 is CASSIGTGGQGYTF. CDR3 DNA: TGTGCCAGTAGTATTGGGACAGGGGGCCAGGGCTACACCTTC.

The chain joins TRBV6-5 to TRBJ1-1, with D possibly matching TRBD1 (6 bases). The CDR3 runs 15 residues. The germline CDR1 and CDR2 sequences are MNHEY and SVGAGI. V shed 5 bases and J shed 7 bases, with 20 bases lying between them. Here the CDR3 reads CASSLFSGEGLEAFF. CDR3 DNA sequence: TGTGCCAGCAGTCTCTTCTCAGGGGAAGGACTTGAAGCTTTCTTT.

The chain couples TRBV30 to TRBJ2-3, with 10 bases aligning to TRBD2. Germline trimming cut 0 bases from V and 7 bases from J; bases unmatched to any gene: 13. Germline-derived CDR1 and CDR2 are GTSNPN and SVGIG (reference sequence). This CDR3 comprises 17 residues. Written as DNA, the CDR3 is TGTGCCTGGAGTGTACTGGGCGTAGCGGGGGGTCTCTATACGCAGTATTTT. It is translated as CAWSVLGVAGGLYTQYF.

Only a few counts were recorded for this clone. Written as DNA, the CDR3 is TGTGCCAGCTCACTACAGGTTGTGAATTCACCCCTCCACTTT. The encoded protein is CASSLQVVNSPLHF. V gene TRBV18 combines with J gene TRBJ1-6; perhaps TRBD1 as D (5 bases). Germline V gene data show CDR1 as KGHSH and CDR2 as LQKENI. This CDR3 comprises 14 residues. With 4 bases removed from V and 7 bases from J, the gap between germline ends came to 11 bases. The variable domain in full, with the rest retrieved from reference TRBV18 and TRBJ1-6, is NAGVMQNPRHLVRRRGQEARLRCSPMKGHSHVYWYRQLPEEGLKFMVYLQKENIIDESGMPKERFSAEFPKEGPSILRIQQVVRGDSAAYFCASSLQVVNSPLHFGNGTRLTVT.

The V and J genes are TRBV7-9 and TRBJ2-1; the D gene is possibly TRBD2 (5 bases). The germline V gene has CDR1 SEHNR and CDR2 FQNEAQ (reference sequence). There are 16 residues in the CDR3. V dropped 1 base and J dropped 0 bases, with 10 bases sitting between them. The CDR3 loop reads CASSLVRGSSYNEQFF. CDR3 DNA: TGTGCCAGCAGCTTAGTCCGGGGTAGCTCCTACAATGAGCAGTTCTTC.

This clone was observed at least ten times. This chain uses TRBV5-1 with TRBJ1-2; D perhaps matches TRBD1 (6 bases). Between the trimmed V and J ends, which lost 4 bases and 5 bases, there was a span of 12 bases. The germline V gene encodes CDR1 SGHRS and CDR2 YFSETQ. The CDR3 length is 13 residues. This chain's CDR3 is CASSEGVLYGYTF. The CDR3 region has the DNA TGCGCCAGCAGCGAGGGGGTATTGTATGGCTACACCTTC.

The V and J genes are TRBV6-5 and TRBJ2-2, with 7 bases that match TRBD2. J lost 5 bases, V lost 6 bases, and 9 bases had no gene match. This CDR3 is built from 15 residues. Germline V lookup: CDR1 MNHEY, CDR2 SVGAGI. CDR3 residues: CASRRTRVGTGELFF. CDR3 nucleotides: TGTGCCAGCAGACGGACTAGGGTGGGGACCGGGGAGCTGTTTTTT.

The chain carries TRBV9 and TRBJ2-7; weak D call: TRBD2 (6 bases). Germline values: CDR1 SGDLS, CDR2 YYNGEE. Trimming took off 0 bases at V and 4 bases at J, with 14 bases between the two ends. The CDR3 contains 15 residues. The CDR3 loop reads CASSVGPGVNYEQYF. The DNA of the CDR3 is TGTGCCAGCAGCGTAGGGCCGGGAGTGAATTACGAGCAGTACTTC.

CDR3 coding DNA: TGCGCCAGCAGCCCGGACTGGAAGAGCTCTGGGGCCAACGTCCTGACTTTC. This sequence encodes CASSPDWKSSGANVLTF. The chain recombines TRBV4-1 with TRBJ2-6; perhaps TRBD2 as D (5 bases). Germline lookup yields CDR1 MGHRA and CDR2 YSYEKL. Trimming removed 4 bases at V and 0 bases at J, with 13 bases between. The CDR3 is made up of 17 amino acids.

The chain joins TRBV19 to TRBJ2-2; weak D call: TRBD1 (6 bases). V was clipped by 6 bases and J by 3 bases, with 14 bases between them. Germline CDR1 reads LNHDA; CDR2 reads SQIVND (reference sequence). The CDR3 consists of 15 residues. The CDR3: CASRLGQIYTGELFF. The CDR3 region has the DNA TGTGCCAGTAGACTTGGACAGATTTACACCGGGGAGCTGTTTTTT.

This sequence joins TRBV5-1 and TRBJ2-5; 15 nucleotides line up with TRBD2. CDR1 and CDR2 from the germline V gene are SGHRS and YFSETQ. The CDR3 contains 17 residues. After removal of 4 bases from V and 4 bases from J, the junction contained 8 bases not matched to a gene. CDR3 protein: CASSDPGLAGGIETQYF. The DNA for the CDR3 is TGCGCCAGCAGCGACCCCGGACTAGCGGGAGGGATAGAGACCCAGTACTTC.

The chain couples TRBV4-1 to TRBJ2-3; possibly TRBD2 for D (6 bases). Germline lookup yields CDR1 MGHRA and CDR2 YSYEKL. V lost 4 bases, J lost 5 bases, and 13 bases lay in between. This CDR3 spans 14 amino acids. CDR3 protein: CASSRGVQQDTQYF. In DNA, the CDR3 is TGCGCCAGCAGCCGCGGGGTTCAGCAAGATACGCAGTATTTT.

J is TRBJ2-1 and V is TRBV6-5; TRBD2 matches at 8 bases. The CDR3 loop spans 16 amino acids. Germline CDR1 MNHEY, CDR2 SVGAGI. The ends lost 4 bases at V and 7 bases at J; junction bases unmatched: 12. CDR3 residues: CASSSRGGLIGNEQFF. The CDR3 DNA is TGTGCCAGCAGTTCTCGGGGGGGCTTAATTGGTAATGAGCAGTTCTTC.